This T cell receptor beta chain came from a study of OX40 agonist ivuxolimab in advanced cancers. Germline lookup yields CDR1 SGHTA and CDR2 FQGNSA. The CDR3 has 16 residues. The V end was cut by 1 base, the J end by 0 bases, with 10 bases between. This table comes from immunoSEQ multiplex PCR, and its TCRdb copy is limited to in-frame clones, with some not included. This table holds tens of thousands of clones, less than 90% found once. This clonotype was obtained from an adult with an advanced solid tumor such as melanoma, head and neck, liver or kidney cancer. This specimen was CD4+ or CD8+ T cells sorted from blood, taken in a trial of the OX40 agonist ivuxolimab. The chain uses TRBV7-2 and TRBJ2-1; D remains ambiguous. The CDR3 DNA is TGTGCCAGCAGCTTAGATTTGCGGAACTCCTACAATGAGCAGTTCTTC. It yields the protein CASSLDLRNSYNEQFF.